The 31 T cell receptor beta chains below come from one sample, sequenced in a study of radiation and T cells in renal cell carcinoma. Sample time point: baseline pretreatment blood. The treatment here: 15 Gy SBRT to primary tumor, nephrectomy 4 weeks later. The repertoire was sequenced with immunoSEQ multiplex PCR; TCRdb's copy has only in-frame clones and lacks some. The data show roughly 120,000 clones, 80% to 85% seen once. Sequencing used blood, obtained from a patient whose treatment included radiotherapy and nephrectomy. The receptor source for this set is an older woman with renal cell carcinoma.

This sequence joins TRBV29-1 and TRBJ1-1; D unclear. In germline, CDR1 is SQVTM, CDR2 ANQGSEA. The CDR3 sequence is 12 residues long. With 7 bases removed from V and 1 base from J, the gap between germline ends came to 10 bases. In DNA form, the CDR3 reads TGCAGCGCATCCGCGGGGAACACTGAAGCTTTCTTT. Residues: CSASAGNTEAFF.

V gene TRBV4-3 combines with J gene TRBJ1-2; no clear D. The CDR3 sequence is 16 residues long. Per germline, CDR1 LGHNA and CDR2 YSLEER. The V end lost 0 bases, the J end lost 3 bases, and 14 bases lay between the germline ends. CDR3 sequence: CASSQDDYRKDYGYTF. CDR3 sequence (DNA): TGCGCCAGCAGCCAAGATGATTACCGAAAGGACTATGGCTACACCTTC.

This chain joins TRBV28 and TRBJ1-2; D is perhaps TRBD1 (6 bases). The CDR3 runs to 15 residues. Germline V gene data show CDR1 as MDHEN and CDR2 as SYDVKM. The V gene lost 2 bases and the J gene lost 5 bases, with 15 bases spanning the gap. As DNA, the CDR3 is TGTGCCAGCAGTTTAGAGGGCAGGGGCGTTTATGGCTACACCTTC. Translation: CASSLEGRGVYGYTF.

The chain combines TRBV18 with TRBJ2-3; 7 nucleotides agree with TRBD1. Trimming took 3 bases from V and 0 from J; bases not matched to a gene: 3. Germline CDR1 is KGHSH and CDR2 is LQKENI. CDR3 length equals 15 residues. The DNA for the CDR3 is TGTGCCAGCTCACCGACAGGGATCAGCACAGATACGCAGTATTTT. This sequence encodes CASSPTGISTDTQYF.

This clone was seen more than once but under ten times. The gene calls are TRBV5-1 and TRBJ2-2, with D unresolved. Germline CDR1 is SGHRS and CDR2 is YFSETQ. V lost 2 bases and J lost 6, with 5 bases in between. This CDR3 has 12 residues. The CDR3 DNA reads TGCGCCAGCAGCTTTAGCCCCGGGGAGCTGTTTTTT. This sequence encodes CASSFSPGELFF.

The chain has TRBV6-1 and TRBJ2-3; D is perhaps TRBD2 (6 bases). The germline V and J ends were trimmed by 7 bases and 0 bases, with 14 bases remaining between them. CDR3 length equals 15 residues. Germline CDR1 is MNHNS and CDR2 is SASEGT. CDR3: CASNPRGTSTDTQYF. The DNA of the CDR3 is TGTGCCAGCAATCCGCGGGGCACTAGCACAGATACGCAGTATTTT.

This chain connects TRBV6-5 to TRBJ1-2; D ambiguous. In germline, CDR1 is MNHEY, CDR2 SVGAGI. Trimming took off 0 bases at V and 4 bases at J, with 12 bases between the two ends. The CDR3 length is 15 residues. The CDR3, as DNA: TGTGCCAGCAGTTACTCGTACCGCGATCCCTATGGCTACACCTTC. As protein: CASSYSYRDPYGYTF.

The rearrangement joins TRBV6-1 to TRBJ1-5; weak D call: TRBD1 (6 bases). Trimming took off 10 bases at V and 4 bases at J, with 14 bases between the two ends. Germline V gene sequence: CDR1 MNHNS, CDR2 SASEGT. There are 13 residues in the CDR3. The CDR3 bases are TGTGCCACACTCAGGGGTCGAAATCAGCCCCAGCATTTT. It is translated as CATLRGRNQPQHF.

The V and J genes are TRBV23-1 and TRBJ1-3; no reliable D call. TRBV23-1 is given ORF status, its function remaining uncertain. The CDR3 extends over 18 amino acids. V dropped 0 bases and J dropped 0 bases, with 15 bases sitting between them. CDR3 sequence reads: CASSQSIRDGHSGNTIYF. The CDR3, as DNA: TGCGCCAGCAGTCAATCGATAAGAGACGGCCACTCTGGAAACACCATATATTTT.

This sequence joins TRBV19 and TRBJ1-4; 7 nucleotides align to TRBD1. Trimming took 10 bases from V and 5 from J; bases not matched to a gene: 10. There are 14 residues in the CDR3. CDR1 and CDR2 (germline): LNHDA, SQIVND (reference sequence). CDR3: CATAGGIKNEKLFF. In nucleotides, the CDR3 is TGTGCCACCGCAGGGGGAATCAAGAATGAAAAACTGTTTTTT.

CDR3 sequence (DNA): TGTGCCATCAGTGACAGATACAATGAGCAGTTCTTC. Its protein product is CAISDRYNEQFF. This chain connects TRBV10-3 to TRBJ2-1; D call uncertain. V lost 3 bases, J lost 4 bases, and 4 bases lay in between. Germline values: CDR1 ENHRY, CDR2 SYGVKD. CDR3 length: 12 amino acids.

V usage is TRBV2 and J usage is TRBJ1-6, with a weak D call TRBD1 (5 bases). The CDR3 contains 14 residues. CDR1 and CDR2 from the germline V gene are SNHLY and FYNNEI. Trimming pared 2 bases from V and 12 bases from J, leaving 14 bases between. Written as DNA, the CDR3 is TGTGCCAGCAGTGAACCGACAGTTCAGGGACCCCTCCACTTT. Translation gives CASSEPTVQGPLHF.

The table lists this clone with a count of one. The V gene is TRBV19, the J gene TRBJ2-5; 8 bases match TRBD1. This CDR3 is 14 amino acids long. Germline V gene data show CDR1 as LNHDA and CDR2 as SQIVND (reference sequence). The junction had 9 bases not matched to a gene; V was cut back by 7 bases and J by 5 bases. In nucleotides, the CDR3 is TGTGCCAGTACCCCGACAGGGGTGGGGGAGACCCAGTACTTC. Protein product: CASTPTGVGETQYF.

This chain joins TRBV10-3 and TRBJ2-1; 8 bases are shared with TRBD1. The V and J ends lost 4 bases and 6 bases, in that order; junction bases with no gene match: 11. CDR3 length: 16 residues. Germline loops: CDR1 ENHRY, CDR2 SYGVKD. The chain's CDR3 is CAISGNSGQDINEQFF. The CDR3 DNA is TGTGCCATCAGTGGAAATTCGGGACAGGACATCAATGAGCAGTTCTTC.

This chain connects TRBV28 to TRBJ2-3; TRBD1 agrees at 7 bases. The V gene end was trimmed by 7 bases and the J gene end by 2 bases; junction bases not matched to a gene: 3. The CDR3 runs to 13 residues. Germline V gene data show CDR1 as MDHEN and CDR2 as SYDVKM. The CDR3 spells CASIGQATDTQYF. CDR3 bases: TGTGCCAGCATTGGACAGGCCACAGATACGCAGTATTTT.

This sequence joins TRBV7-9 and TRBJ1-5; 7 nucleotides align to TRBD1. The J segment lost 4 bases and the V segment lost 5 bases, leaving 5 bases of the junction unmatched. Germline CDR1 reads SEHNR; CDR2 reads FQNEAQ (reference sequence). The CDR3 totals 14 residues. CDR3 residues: CASSPGQINQPQHF. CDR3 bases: TGTGCCAGCAGCCCGGGACAGATAAATCAGCCCCAGCATTTT.

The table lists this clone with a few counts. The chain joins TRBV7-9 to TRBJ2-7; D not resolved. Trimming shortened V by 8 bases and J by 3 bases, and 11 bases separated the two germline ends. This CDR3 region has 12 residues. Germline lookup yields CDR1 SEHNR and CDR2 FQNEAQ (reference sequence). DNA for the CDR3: TGTGCCAGCGGTAGGGCGATCTACGAGCAGTACTTC. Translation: CASGRAIYEQYF.

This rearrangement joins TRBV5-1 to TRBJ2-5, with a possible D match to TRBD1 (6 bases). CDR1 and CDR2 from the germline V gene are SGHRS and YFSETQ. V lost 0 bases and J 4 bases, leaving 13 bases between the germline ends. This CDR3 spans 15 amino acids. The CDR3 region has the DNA TGCGCCAGCAGCTTGGAAGGGGGATGGTTAGAGACCCAGTACTTC. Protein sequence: CASSLEGGWLETQYF.

CDR3 in amino acids: CASSLAGFYEQYF. The CDR3 nucleotides read TGTGCCAGCAGCTTGGCGGGTTTCTACGAGCAGTACTTC. The V and J genes are TRBV5-6 and TRBJ2-7; no clear D gene. The CDR3 is 13 amino acids. Trimming pared 0 bases from V and 3 bases from J, leaving 7 bases between. Germline loops: CDR1 SGHDT, CDR2 YYEEEE.

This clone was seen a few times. CDR3 amino acids: CASSVDGRGNTEAFF. DNA of the CDR3: TGTGCCAGCAGCGTAGATGGGAGGGGGAACACTGAAGCTTTCTTT. The V and J genes are TRBV9 and TRBJ1-1, with D perhaps matching TRBD1 (5 bases). V lost 0 bases and J 1 base, leaving 10 bases between the germline ends. CDR1 is SGDLS, CDR2 YYNGEE, per germline. The CDR3 is 15 amino acids.

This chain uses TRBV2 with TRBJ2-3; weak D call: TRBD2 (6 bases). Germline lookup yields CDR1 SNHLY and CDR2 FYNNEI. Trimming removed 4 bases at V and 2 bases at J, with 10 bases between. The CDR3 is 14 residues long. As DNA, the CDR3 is TGTGCCAGCAGTGCGGGCGGGGCCACAGATACGCAGTATTTT. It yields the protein CASSAGGATDTQYF. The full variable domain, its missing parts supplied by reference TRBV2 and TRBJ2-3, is EPEVTQTPSHQVTQMGQEVILRCVPISNHLYFYWYRQILGQKVEFLVSFYNNEISEKSEIFDDQFSVERPDGSNFTLKIRSTKLEDSAMYFCASSAGGATDTQYFGPGTRLTVL.

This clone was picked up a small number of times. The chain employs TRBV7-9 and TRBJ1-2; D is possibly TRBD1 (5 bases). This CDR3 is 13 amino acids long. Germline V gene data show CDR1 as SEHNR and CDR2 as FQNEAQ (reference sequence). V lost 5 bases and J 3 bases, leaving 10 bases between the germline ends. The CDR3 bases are TGTGCCAGCAGCCACAGGAGGTACTATGGCTACACCTTC. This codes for CASSHRRYYGYTF. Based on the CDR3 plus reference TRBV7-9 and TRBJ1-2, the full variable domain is DTGVSQNPRHKITKRGQNVTFRCDPISEHNRLYWYRQTLGQGPEFLTYFQNEAQLEKSRLLSDRFSAERPKGSFSTLEIQRTEQGDSAMYLCASSHRRYYGYTFGSGTRLTVV.

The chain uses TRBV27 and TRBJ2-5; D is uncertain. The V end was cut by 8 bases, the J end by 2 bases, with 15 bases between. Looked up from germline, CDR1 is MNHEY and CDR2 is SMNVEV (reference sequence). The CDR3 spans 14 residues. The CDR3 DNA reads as TGTGCCAGCTCTCCCAAGTACAGTCAAGAGACCCAGTACTTC. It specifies CASSPKYSQETQYF.

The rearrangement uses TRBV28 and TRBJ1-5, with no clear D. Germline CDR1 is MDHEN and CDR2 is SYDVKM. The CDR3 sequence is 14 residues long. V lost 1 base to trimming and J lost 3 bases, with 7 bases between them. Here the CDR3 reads CASSLFSFNQPQHF. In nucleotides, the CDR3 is TGTGCCAGCAGTTTATTCAGCTTCAATCAGCCCCAGCATTTT.

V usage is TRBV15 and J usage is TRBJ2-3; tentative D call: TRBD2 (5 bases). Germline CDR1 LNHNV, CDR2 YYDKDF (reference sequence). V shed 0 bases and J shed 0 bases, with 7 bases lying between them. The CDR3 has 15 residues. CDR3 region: CATSRDSVSTDTQYF. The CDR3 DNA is TGTGCCACCAGCAGAGATAGCGTTAGCACAGATACGCAGTATTTT.

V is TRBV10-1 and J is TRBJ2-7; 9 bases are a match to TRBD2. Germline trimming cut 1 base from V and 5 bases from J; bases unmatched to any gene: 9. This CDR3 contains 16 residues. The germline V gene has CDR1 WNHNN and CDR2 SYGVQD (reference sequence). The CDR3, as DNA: TGCGCCAGCAGTGAGTTAAAAGCGGGAGGTTATGACGAGCAGTACTTC. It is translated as CASSELKAGGYDEQYF.

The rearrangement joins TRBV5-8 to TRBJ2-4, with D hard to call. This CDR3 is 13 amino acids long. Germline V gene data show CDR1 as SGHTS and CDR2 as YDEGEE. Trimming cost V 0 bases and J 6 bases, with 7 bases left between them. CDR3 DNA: TGTGCCAGCAGCTTGGAGCCGATAAACATTCAGTACTTC. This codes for CASSLEPINIQYF.

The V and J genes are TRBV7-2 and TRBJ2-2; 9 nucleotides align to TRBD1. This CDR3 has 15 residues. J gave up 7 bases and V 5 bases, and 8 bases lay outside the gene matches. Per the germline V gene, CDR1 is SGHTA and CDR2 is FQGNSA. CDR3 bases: TGTGCCAGCAGCCAACGGACAGGGGATCGCGGGGAGCTGTTTTTT. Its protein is CASSQRTGDRGELFF.

The chain's CDR3 is CASSLDSGFETQYF. DNA for the CDR3: TGCGCCAGCAGCTTGGATTCGGGGTTCGAGACCCAGTACTTC. This chain uses TRBV5-1 with TRBJ2-5; TRBD2 is a possible D gene (5 bases). V was shortened by 0 bases and J by 5 bases, with 11 bases between the two germline ends. The V gene's germline CDR1 is SGHRS and CDR2 YFSETQ. There are 14 residues in the CDR3.

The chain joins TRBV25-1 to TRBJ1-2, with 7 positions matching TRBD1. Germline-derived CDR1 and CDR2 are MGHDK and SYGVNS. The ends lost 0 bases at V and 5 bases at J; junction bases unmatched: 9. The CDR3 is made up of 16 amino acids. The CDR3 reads CASSEYSTGRSYGYTF. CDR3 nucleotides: TGTGCCAGCAGTGAATATTCGACAGGGAGAAGTTATGGCTACACCTTC.

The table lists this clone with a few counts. CDR3 in DNA: TGCGCCAGCAGCCAAGTTGGGTTGTCCTTATACAATGAGCAGTTCTTC. It is translated as CASSQVGLSLYNEQFF. V is TRBV4-3 and J is TRBJ2-1; D is unclear. This CDR3 is built from 16 residues. The V and J ends lost 1 base and 4 bases respectively, with 14 bases between them. Germline assignment: CDR1 LGHNA and CDR2 YSLEER.